This TCR beta chain was sequenced during a study of T cell changes during pregnancy in multiple sclerosis (dated by TCRdb to the late 2010s). With regard to the full study: The study examined how the T cell repertoire changed over the course of pregnancy in women with multiple sclerosis.

The library was produced with the immunoSEQ multiplex PCR assay. Imported from immuneACCESS, the table was reduced by TCRdb to in-frame sequences with V and J called. These copies leave out some clones; in studies compared against another copy, an unresolved V gene accounts for under half, and the cause of the remainder is not known. The sample has about 59,000 clones on record, roughly 92% of them singletons. The biggest ten clones account for roughly 2.6% of the sample. In regard to this clone: Its cognate antigen has yet to be identified. No much larger clone is present one base from it, and per-base qualities are unavailable.

This receptor was identified in a female donor with multiple sclerosis, enrolled in a pregnancy study. Sequencing was performed on CD8+ T cells from peripheral blood mononuclear cells, taken in the third trimester of pregnancy.

CDR3 protein: CASSDVTEGSTDTQYF. In nucleotide form, the sequence is TGTGCCAGCAGTGACGTTACGGAGGGTTCGACAGATACGCAGTATTTT. This chain is built from TRBV6-4 and TRBJ2-3; the D segment could be TRBD2, given 6 matching bases. As encoded in the germline V gene, CDR1 is MRHNA while CDR2 is SNTAGT. Relative to germline, V is 2 bases shorter and J is 3 bases shorter, with 15 bases between their ends. The CDR3 has 16 amino acids, counting the end cysteine and phenylalanine. Only CDR3 DNA is held: 48 bases, read in frame from base 1.